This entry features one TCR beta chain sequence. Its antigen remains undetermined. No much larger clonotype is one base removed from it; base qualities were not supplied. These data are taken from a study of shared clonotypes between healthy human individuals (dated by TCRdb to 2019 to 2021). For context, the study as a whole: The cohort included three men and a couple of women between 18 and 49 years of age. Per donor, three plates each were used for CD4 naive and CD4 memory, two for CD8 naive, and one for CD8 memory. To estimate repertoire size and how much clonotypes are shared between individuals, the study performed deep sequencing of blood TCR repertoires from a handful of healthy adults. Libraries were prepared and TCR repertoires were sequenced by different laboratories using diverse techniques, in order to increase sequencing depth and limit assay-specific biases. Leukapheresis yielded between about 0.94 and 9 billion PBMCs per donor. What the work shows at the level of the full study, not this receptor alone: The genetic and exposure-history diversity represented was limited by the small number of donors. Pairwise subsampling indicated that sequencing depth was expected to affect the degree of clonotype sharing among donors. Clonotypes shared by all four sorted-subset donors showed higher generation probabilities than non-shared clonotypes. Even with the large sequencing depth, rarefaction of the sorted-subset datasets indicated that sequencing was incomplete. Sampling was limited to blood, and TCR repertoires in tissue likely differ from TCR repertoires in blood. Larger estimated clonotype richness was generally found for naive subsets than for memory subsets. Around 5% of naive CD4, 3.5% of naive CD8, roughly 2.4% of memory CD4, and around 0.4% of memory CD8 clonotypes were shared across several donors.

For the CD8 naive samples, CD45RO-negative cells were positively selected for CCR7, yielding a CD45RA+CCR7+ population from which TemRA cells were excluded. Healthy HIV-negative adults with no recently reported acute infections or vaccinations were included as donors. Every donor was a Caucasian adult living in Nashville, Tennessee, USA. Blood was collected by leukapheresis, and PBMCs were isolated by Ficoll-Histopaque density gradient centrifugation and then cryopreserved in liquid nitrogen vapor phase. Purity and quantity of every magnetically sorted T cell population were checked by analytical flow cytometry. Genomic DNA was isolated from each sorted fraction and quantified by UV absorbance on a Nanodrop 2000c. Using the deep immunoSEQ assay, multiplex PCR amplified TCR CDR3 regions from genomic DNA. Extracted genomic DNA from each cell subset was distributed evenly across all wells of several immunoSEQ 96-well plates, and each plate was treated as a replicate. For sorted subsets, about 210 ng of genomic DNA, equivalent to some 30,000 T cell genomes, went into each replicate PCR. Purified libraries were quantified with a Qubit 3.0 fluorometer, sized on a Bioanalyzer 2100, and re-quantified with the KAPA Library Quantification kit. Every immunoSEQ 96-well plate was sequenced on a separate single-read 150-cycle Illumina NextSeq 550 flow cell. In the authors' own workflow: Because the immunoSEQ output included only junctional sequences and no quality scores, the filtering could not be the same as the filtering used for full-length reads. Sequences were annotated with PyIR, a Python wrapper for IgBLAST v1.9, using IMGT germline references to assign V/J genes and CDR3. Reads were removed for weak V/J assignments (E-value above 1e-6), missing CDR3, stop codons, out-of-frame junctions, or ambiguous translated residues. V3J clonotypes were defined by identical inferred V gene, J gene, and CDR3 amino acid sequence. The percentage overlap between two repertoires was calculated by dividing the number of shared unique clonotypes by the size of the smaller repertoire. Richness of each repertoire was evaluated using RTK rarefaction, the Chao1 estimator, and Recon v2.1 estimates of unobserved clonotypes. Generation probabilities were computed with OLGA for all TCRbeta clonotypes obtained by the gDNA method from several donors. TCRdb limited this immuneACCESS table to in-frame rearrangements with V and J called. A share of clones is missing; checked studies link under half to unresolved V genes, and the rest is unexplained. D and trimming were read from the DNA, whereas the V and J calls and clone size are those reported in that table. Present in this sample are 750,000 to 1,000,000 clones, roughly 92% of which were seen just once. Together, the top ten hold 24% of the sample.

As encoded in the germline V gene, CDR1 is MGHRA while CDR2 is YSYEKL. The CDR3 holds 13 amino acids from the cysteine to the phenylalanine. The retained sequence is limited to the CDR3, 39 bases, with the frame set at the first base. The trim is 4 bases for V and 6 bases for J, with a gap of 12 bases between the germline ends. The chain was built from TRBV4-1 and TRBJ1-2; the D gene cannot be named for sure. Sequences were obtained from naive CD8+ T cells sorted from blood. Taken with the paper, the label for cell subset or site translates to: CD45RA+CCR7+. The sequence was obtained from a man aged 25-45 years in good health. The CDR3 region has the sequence CASSRDPDDGYTF. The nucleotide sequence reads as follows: TGCGCCAGCAGCCGTGACCCCGACGATGGCTACACCTTC.